A selection of T cell receptor beta chains follows, all from one sample in a study of T cells in Graves' hyperthyroidism and ophthalmopathy. MiXCR, applied by TCRdb to the multiplex PCR reads, yields one record per CDR3 protein. The table lists some 620,000 distinct CDR3 sequences, 15% to 20% of them singletons, with less than 4.5% in the top ten. The sample was blood. The receptors were sampled from a woman aged 30 to 39 with Graves' hyperthyroidism. The CDR3 runs from the conserved cysteine through the conserved F or W. A D gene is named only where the DNA matches it firmly. Expanded clones get a size class; other rows say once, few or many, or leave the size out.

j_call | d_call | v_call | cdr3_length | clone_size | cdr3_aa | cdr3_nt
TRBJ2-1 | - | TRBV27 | 12 | once | CASSLVGNERFF | TGTGCCAGCAGTTTAGTGGGCAATGAGCGGTTCTTC
TRBJ1-2 | TRBD1 | TRBV19 | 14 | - | CAKTGTGDFYGYTF | TGTGCCAAGACCGGGACAGGGGACTTCTATGGCTACACCTTC
TRBJ2-3 | TRBD2 | TRBV7-3 | 17 | - | CASSLLAGGWGTDTQYF | TGTGCCAGCAGCTTACTAGCGGGAGGGTGGGGCACAGATACGCAGTATTTT
TRBJ2-5 | - | TRBV3-1 | 12 | many | CARGVFGETQYF | TGTGCCAGGGGAGTGTTCGGAGAGACCCAGTACTTC
TRBJ2-5 | - | TRBV30 | 13 | many | CAWQDSFQETQYF | TGTGCCTGGCAGGACAGTTTTCAAGAGACCCAGTACTTC
TRBJ2-7 | TRBD1 | TRBV6-1 | 15 | few | CASSSVDRGLYEQYF | TGTGCCAGCAGTTCAGTGGACAGGGGGCTCTACGAGCAGTACTTC
TRBJ2-3 | - | TRBV18 | 16 | many | CASSPELSAYTDTQYF | TGTGCCAGCTCACCGGAGTTAAGCGCCTATACAGATACGCAGTATTTT
TRBJ2-7 | - | TRBV3-1 | 11 | many | CASSQVGEQYF | TGTGCCAGCAGCCAAGTCGGCGAGCAGTACTTC
TRBJ2-7 | TRBD1 | TRBV5-1 | 15 | once | CASSQDSDRGRGQYF | TGCGCCAGCAGCCAAGATTCGGACAGGGGGCGCGGGCAGTACTTC
TRBJ2-3 | - | TRBV19 | 17 | - | CASSIDHAGAITDTQYF | TGTGCCAGTAGTATAGATCATGCGGGGGCGATCACAGATACGCAGTATTTT
TRBJ1-3 | - | TRBV7-8 | 15 | - | CASSLGVSSGNTIYF | TGTGCCAGCAGCTTAGGTGTCAGTTCTGGAAACACCATATATTTT
TRBJ2-7 | TRBD2 | TRBV6-1 | 16 | once | CASSPPGPAGFYEQYF | TGTGCCAGCAGCCCCCCGGGACCAGCGGGGTTCTACGAGCAGTACTTC
TRBJ2-3 | - | TRBV29-1 | 15 | many | CSVEDPGTSTDTQYF | TGCAGCGTTGAAGACCCGGGGACTAGCACAGATACGCAGTATTTT
TRBJ2-2 | - | TRBV3-1 | 14 | few | CASSQDGYTGELFF | TGTGCCAGCAGCCAGGACGGATACACCGGGGAGCTGTTTTTT
TRBJ2-2 | TRBD2 | TRBV6-5 | 17 | few | CASSHPTSEPNPGELFF | TGTGCCAGCAGTCACCCTACTAGCGAGCCTAACCCCGGGGAGCTGTTTTTT